This T cell receptor beta chain was identified during a study of technical replicates of blood from a few donors (dated by TCRdb to 2015 to 2018). Taken from the germline V gene (reference sequence), the CDR1 and CDR2 loops are MNHEY and SMNVEV. V and J are truncated by 7 bases and 8 bases respectively, leaving an intervening sequence of 23 bases. Including the terminal cysteine and phenylalanine, the CDR3 comprises 15 residues. The DNA shown is the 45-base CDR3, in frame from base 1. As to this clone: The antigen it binds to is not known. No much larger clonotype is one base removed from it; base qualities were not supplied.

The library was prepared using the immunoSEQ multiplex PCR assay. Drawn from immuneACCESS, this table holds only the in-frame rearrangements with V and J called that TCRdb kept. Clones are partly lost; checked studies trace under half to an unresolved V gene and leave the rest unexplained. The table for this sample lists over 75,000 clones; 97% of them were counted only once. The leading ten clones occupy around 0.28% of the sample. The chain couples TRBV27 to TRBJ1-1; a weak D assignment points to TRBD1 (6 bases agree). The sample comprised T cells isolated from PBMCs. This sequence was found in a human donor in good health. The nucleotide sequence is TGTGCCAGCACCAAGACAGGAGAACAACAAAGGGAAGCTTTCTTT. This encodes CASTKTGEQQREAFF.